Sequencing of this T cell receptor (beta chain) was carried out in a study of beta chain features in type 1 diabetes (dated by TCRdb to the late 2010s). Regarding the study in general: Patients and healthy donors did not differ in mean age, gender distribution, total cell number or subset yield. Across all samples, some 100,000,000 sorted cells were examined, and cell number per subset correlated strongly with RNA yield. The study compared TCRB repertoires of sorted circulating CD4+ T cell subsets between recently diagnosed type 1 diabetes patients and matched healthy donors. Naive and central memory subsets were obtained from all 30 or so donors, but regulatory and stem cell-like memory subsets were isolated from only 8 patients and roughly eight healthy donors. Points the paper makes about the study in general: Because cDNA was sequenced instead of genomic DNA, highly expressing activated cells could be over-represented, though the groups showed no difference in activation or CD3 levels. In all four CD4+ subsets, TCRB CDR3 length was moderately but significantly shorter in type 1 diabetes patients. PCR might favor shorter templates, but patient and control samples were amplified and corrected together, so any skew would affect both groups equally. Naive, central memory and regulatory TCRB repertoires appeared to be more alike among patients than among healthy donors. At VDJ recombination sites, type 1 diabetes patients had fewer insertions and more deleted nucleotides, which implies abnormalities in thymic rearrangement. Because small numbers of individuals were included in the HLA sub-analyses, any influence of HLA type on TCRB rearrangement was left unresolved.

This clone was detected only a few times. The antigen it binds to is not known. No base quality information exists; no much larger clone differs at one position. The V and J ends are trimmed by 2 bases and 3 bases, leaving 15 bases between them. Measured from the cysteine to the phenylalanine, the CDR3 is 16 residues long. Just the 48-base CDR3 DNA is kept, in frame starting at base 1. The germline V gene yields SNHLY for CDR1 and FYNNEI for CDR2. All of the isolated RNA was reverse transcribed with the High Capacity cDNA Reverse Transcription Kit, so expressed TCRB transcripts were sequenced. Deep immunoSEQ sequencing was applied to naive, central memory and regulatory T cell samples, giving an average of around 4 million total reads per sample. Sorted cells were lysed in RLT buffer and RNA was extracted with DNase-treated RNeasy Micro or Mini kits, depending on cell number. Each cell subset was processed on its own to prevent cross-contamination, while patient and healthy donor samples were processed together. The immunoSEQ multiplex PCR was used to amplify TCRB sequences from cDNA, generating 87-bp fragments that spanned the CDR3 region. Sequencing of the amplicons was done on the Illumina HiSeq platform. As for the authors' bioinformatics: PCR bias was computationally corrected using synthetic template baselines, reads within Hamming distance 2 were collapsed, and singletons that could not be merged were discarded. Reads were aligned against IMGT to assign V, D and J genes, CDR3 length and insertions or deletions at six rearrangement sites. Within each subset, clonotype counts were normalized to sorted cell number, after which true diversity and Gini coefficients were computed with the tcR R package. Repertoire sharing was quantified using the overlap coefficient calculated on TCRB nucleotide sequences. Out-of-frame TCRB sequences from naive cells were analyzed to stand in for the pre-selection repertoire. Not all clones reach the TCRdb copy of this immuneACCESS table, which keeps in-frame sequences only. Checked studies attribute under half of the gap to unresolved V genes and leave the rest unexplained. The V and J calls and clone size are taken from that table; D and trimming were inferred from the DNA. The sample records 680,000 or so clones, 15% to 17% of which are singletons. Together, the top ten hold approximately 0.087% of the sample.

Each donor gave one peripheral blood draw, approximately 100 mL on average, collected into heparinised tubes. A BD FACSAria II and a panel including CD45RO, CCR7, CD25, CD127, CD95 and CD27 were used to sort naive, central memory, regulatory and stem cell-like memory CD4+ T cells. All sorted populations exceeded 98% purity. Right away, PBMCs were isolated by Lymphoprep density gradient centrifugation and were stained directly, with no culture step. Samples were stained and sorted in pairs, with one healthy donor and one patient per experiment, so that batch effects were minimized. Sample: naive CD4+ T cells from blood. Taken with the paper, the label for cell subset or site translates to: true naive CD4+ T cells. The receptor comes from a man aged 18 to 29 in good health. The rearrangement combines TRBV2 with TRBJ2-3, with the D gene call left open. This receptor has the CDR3 CASSERDRATTDTQYF. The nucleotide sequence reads TGTGCCAGCAGTGAAAGGGATCGGGCAACAACAGATACGCAGTATTTT.